The 25 T cell receptor beta chains below come from one sample, sequenced in a study of metastatic and nonmetastatic thyroid tumors. With MiXCR, TCRdb called clones anew from the PCR reads. The sample contains fewer than 10,000 clones, approximately 44% of which appear only once. Treatment of any kind had been given to no patient before thyroid surgery. Sequencing input: tumor tissue. These TCRs come from a male donor with papillary thyroid cancer or a benign thyroid nodule (not recorded which). Some clones in this sample may be carry-over from other donors' samples.

The chain joins TRBV7-6 to TRBJ2-2; D uncertain. The V gene lost 1 base and the J gene lost 2 bases, with 14 bases spanning the gap. Germline CDR1 reads SGHVS; CDR2 reads FNYEAQ. The CDR3 contains 17 residues. The CDR3 DNA reads TGTGCCAGCAGCTTAGACCCAACAAGAATTAACACCGGGGAGCTGTTTTTT. Encoded protein: CASSLDPTRINTGELFF.

Here the CDR3 DNA reads TGTGCCTGGAGCACGGGGCGGGGGACCTACAATGAGCAGTTCTTC. Translated: CAWSTGRGTYNEQFF. The rearrangement joins TRBV30 to TRBJ2-1; 7 nucleotides align to TRBD2. This CDR3 spans 15 amino acids. Germline CDR1 and CDR2: GTSNPN and SVGIG (reference sequence). V shed 3 bases, J shed 2 bases, and the junction held 7 bases outside the gene matches. The full variable domain, rest sourced from reference TRBV30 and TRBJ2-1, is SQTIHQWPATLVQPVGSPLSLECTVEGTSNPNLYWYRQAAGRGLQLLFYSVGIGQISSEVPQNLSASRPQDRQFILSSKKLLLSDSGFYLCAWSTGRGTYNEQFFGPGTRLTVL.

This clone has just a few counts. The chain links TRBV20-1 to TRBJ1-5; 9 nucleotides match TRBD1. Germline assignment: CDR1 DFQATT and CDR2 SNEGSKA (reference sequence). The CDR3 contains 16 residues. V shed 4 bases and J 7 bases; nucleotides not matched to a gene: 14. CDR3 region: CSATPLGQGRGQPQHF. The CDR3 region has the DNA TGCAGTGCTACCCCCCTCGGACAGGGGAGAGGACAGCCCCAGCATTTT.

This clone was seen a few times. This chain links TRBV6-1 with TRBJ1-2; possibly TRBD1 for D (5 bases). This CDR3 spans 14 amino acids. Germline CDR1 MNHNS, CDR2 SASEGT. The germline V and J ends were trimmed by 5 bases and 4 bases, with 14 bases remaining between them. Here the CDR3 DNA reads TGTGCCAGCAGTCGAGCCGGTACAGGCTATGGCTACACCTTC. Residues: CASSRAGTGYGYTF.

This chain joins TRBV6-1 and TRBJ1-2; D ambiguous. Trimming removed 10 bases from V and 4 bases from J, with 16 bases in between. The CDR3 has 13 residues. Germline V lookup: CDR1 MNHNS, CDR2 SASEGT. CDR3 amino acids: CATLDAFGYGYTF. Here the CDR3 DNA reads TGTGCCACCCTAGACGCTTTTGGCTATGGCTACACCTTC.

This CDR3 is CAWSGTWNTEAFF. The CDR3 bases are TGTGCCTGGAGTGGGACCTGGAACACTGAAGCTTTCTTT. The V call is TRBV30, the J call TRBJ1-1; D gene ambiguous. CDR1 is GTSNPN and CDR2 is SVGIG in the germline V gene (reference sequence). Trimming took 1 base from V and 1 from J, leaving 7 bases between them. CDR3 length equals 13 residues.

V usage is TRBV7-2 and J usage is TRBJ2-7; the match to TRBD1 covers 11 bases. After removal of 1 base from V and 4 bases from J, the junction contained 3 bases not matched to a gene. The germline gives CDR1 SGHTA, CDR2 FQGNSA. The CDR3 loop spans 15 amino acids. This CDR3 is CASSLGTGGGYEQYF. Written as DNA, the CDR3 is TGTGCCAGCAGCTTAGGGACAGGGGGCGGGTACGAGCAGTACTTC.

This rearrangement joins TRBV30 to TRBJ2-1; TRBD2 agrees at 9 bases. The CDR3 is made up of 14 amino acids. V lost 2 bases and J lost 6; bases outside the gene matches: 5. Germline assignment: CDR1 GTSNPN and CDR2 SVGIG (reference sequence). The CDR3, as DNA: TGTGCCTGGAGTTCGGGGACTAGCCGCAATGAGCAGTTCTTC. This gives the protein CAWSSGTSRNEQFF.

The chain recombines TRBV6-1 with TRBJ1-5; D ambiguous. The CDR3 contains 13 residues. Germline values: CDR1 MNHNS, CDR2 SASEGT. Trimming shortened V by 2 bases and J by 6 bases, and 8 bases separated the two germline ends. CDR3 nucleotide sequence: TGTGCCAGCAGTGAACAGGAGACTCAGCCCCAGCATTTT. It encodes CASSEQETQPQHF.

As for this clone: At one of its ends the junction is not consistent with the germline gene, which may arise from a read error. V and J are TRBV24-1 and TRBJ2-5, with unresolved D. Per the germline V gene, CDR1 is KGHDR and CDR2 is SFDVKD. This CDR3 is built from 13 residues. CDR3 in amino acids: CATSGWYQETQYF. CDR3 in DNA: TGTGCCACCAGTGGATGGTACCAAGAGACACAGTACTTC.

This clone was detected a few times. The chain employs TRBV6-2 or TRBV6-3 and TRBJ1-5; TRBD1 agrees at 9 bases. This CDR3 comprises 14 residues. Germline values: CDR1 MNHEY, CDR2 SVGEGT. Trimming cost V 4 bases and J 4 bases; bases outside gene matches: 2. This CDR3 reads CASSWTGENQPQHF. CDR3 coding DNA: TGTGCCAGCAGTTGGACAGGGGAAAATCAGCCCCAGCATTTT.

This clone is labeled as medium-sized. This chain links TRBV19 with TRBJ1-5; no reliable D call. Trimming took off 2 bases at V and 4 bases at J, with 6 bases between the two ends. The CDR3 runs 13 residues. CDR1 and CDR2 (germline): LNHDA, SQIVND (reference sequence). The CDR3 DNA is TGTGCCAGTAGTATACCCACAAATCAGCCCCAGCATTTT. Protein: CASSIPTNQPQHF.

This rearrangement joins TRBV9 to TRBJ2-1, with 11 bases matching TRBD2. The trim removed 2 bases at V and 2 bases at J, leaving 6 bases unmatched. This CDR3 spans 17 amino acids. Germline CDR1 reads SGDLS; CDR2 reads YYNGEE. The CDR3 loop is CASSVGLAVGPYNEQFF. The CDR3 DNA reads as TGTGCCAGCAGCGTGGGACTAGCGGTAGGGCCCTACAATGAGCAGTTCTTC.

This clone rates as medium-sized. The chain joins TRBV11-1 to TRBJ2-2; D is perhaps TRBD2 (6 bases). CDR1 is SGHAT, CDR2 FQDESV, per germline (reference sequence). With 1 base removed from V and 0 bases from J, the gap between germline ends came to 9 bases. CDR3 size: 16 residues. CDR3 protein: CASSLGRTTNTGELFF. The CDR3 DNA follows: TGTGCCAGCAGCTTAGGGAGGACTACGAACACCGGGGAGCTGTTTTTT.

In this sample, this clone turned up a few times. At one boundary the junction diverges from the germline segment, which might be a read error. The V gene is TRBV28, the J gene TRBJ1-2; tentative D call: TRBD1 (5 bases). The CDR3 loop spans 16 amino acids. Per germline, CDR1 MDHEN and CDR2 SYDVKM. CDR3 sequence reads: CASSTGTTLYTMARAF. The CDR3 DNA reads as TGTGCCAGCAGCACCGGGACCACCCTATATACTATGGCTAGGGCCTTC.

The chain uses TRBV9 and TRBJ1-6; 8 bases are a match to TRBD1. J was trimmed by 6 bases and V by 0 bases; bases with no gene match: 2. The CDR3 loop spans 15 amino acids. From germline, CDR1 is SGDLS and CDR2 YYNGEE. The CDR3 DNA sequence: TGTGCCAGCAGCGTAGTAGACAGGGGTAATTCACCCCTCCACTTT. Translation gives CASSVVDRGNSPLHF.

With respect to this clone: A clone one base away is much larger, so this may be a read error. The chain joins TRBV29-1 to TRBJ2-1; D assignment may be TRBD1 or TRBD2 (5 bases each). CDR3 length: 14 amino acids. In germline, CDR1 is SQVTM, CDR2 ANQGSEA. V lost 7 bases and J lost 9, with 22 bases in between. CDR3 nucleotides: TGCAGCGCCCTTACAGCTCCCCTGGGGACTGAGCAGTTCTTC. As protein: CSALTAPLGTEQFF.

This sequence joins TRBV9 and TRBJ2-7; D possibly corresponds to TRBD1 (6 bases). From germline, CDR1 is SGDLS and CDR2 YYNGEE. Trimming left V 4 bases short and J 2 bases short, with 13 bases between. The CDR3 runs 14 residues. CDR3 protein: CASSRRTETYEQYF. The CDR3, as DNA: TGTGCCAGCAGCAGACGGACAGAGACCTACGAGCAGTACTTC.

This clone was seen ten or more times. In nucleotides, the CDR3 is TGCAGTGCCCCAGGACAGGGCGGGGACACTGAAGCTTTCTTT. Translated: CSAPGQGGDTEAFF. This chain uses TRBV20-1 with TRBJ1-1; 8 bases match TRBD1. With 6 bases clipped from V and 3 bases from J, the junction kept 9 bases outside the gene matches. CDR3 size: 14 residues. CDR1 DFQATT and CDR2 SNEGSKA come from the germline V gene (reference sequence).

The J gene is TRBJ2-2, the V gene TRBV30; D is unresolved. The CDR3 covers 15 residues. The germline V and J ends were trimmed by 0 bases and 3 bases, with 11 bases remaining between them. Germline V gene sequence: CDR1 GTSNPN, CDR2 SVGIG (reference sequence). The CDR3 loop reads CAWSVMARDTGELFF. For the CDR3, the DNA is TGTGCCTGGAGTGTAATGGCCCGGGACACCGGGGAGCTGTTTTTT.

This chain links TRBV6-1 with TRBJ2-6; D remains unclear. The CDR3 has 16 residues. The germline V gene has CDR1 MNHNS and CDR2 SASEGT. V lost 10 bases and J 0 bases, leaving 16 bases between the germline ends. CDR3 protein: CAITRGTTSGANVLTF. DNA of the CDR3: TGTGCCATCACACGAGGCACAACCTCTGGGGCCAACGTCCTGACTTTC.

The rearrangement uses TRBV20-1 and TRBJ2-7, with 8 bases identical to TRBD2. The CDR3 contains 15 residues. Per the germline V gene, CDR1 is DFQATT and CDR2 is SNEGSKA (reference sequence). The junction had 13 bases not matched to a gene; V was cut back by 6 bases and J by 3 bases. Here the CDR3 reads CSAHRGGRASYEQYF. The CDR3 coding sequence is TGCAGTGCCCACCGGGGGGGCAGGGCGAGCTACGAGCAGTACTTC.

The chain couples TRBV27 to TRBJ1-1; D not certain. CDR3 length equals 14 residues. Deletions cut 3 bases from V and 2 bases from J, with 10 bases between. Germline CDR1 MNHEY, CDR2 SMNVEV (reference sequence). CDR3 bases: TGTGCCAGCAGTTTGAGGCTACTAAACACTGAAGCTTTCTTT. The encoded protein is CASSLRLLNTEAFF.

The chain employs TRBV2 and TRBJ2-7; the D gene could be TRBD1 or TRBD2 (5 bases each). The CDR3 runs 14 residues. The germline V and J ends were trimmed by 2 bases and 5 bases, with 13 bases remaining between them. Germline V gene lookup returns CDR1 SNHLY and CDR2 FYNNEI. CDR3 in DNA: TGTGCCAGCAGTGAACTCCCGGGGCCCAACGAGCAGTACTTC. Its translation is CASSELPGPNEQYF.

The rearrangement joins TRBV18 to TRBJ1-2, with D maybe TRBD1 (6 bases). Germline assignment: CDR1 KGHSH and CDR2 LQKENI. The CDR3 is made up of 14 amino acids. V lost 5 bases to trimming and J lost 4 bases, with 14 bases between them. The CDR3 spells CASSLNVGAYGYTF. In DNA, the CDR3 is TGTGCCAGCTCATTAAACGTGGGGGCCTATGGCTACACCTTC.